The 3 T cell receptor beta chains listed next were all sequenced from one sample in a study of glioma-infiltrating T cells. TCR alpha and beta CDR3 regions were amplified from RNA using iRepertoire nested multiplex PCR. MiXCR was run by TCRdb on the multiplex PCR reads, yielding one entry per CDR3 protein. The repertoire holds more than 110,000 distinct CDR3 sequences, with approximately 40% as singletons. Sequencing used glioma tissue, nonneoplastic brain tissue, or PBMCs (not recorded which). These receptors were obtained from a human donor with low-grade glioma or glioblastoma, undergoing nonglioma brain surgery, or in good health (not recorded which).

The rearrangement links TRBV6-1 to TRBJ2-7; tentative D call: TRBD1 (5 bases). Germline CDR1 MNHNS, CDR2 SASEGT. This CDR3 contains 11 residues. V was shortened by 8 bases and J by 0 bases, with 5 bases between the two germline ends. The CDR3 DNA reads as TGTGCCAGCCAGGGCTCCTACGAGCAGTACTTC. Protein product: CASQGSYEQYF.

The CDR3 spells CASDSRNTEAFF. CDR3 coding DNA: TGTGCCAGCGACAGCCGGAACACTGAAGCTTTCTTT. The chain recombines TRBV19 with TRBJ1-1; weak D call: TRBD1 (5 bases). CDR1 is LNHDA and CDR2 is SQIVND in the germline V gene (reference sequence). The CDR3 has 12 residues. The V end lost 9 bases, the J end lost 1 base, and 9 bases lay between the germline ends. The full variable domain, with the rest looked up from reference TRBV19 and TRBJ1-1, is DGGITQSPKYLFRKEGQNVTLSCEQNLNHDAMYWYRQDPGQGLRLIYYSQIVNDFQKGDIAEGYSVSREKKESFPLTVTSAQKNPTAFYLCASDSRNTEAFFGQGTRLTVV.

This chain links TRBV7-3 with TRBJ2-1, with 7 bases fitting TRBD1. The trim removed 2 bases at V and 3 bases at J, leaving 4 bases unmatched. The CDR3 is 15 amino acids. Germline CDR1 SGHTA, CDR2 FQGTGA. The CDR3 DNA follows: TGTGCCAGCAGCTTAGTAGGGGGCGACTACAATGAGCAGTTCTTC. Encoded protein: CASSLVGGDYNEQFF. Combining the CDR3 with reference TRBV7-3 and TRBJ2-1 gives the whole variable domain GAGVSQTPSNKVTEKGKYVELRCDPISGHTALYWYRQSLGQGPEFLIYFQGTGAADDSGLPNDRFFAVRPEGSVSTLKIQRTERGDSAVYLCASSLVGGDYNEQFFGPGTRLTVL.